These 23 T cell receptor beta chains share one sample of origin, sequenced in a study of identical twins. TCRdb itself ran the 5' RACE reads through MiXCR, one entry per CDR3 protein. The sample includes 400,000 to 550,000 distinct CDR3 sequences, around 20% of them seen just once. Another study also made use of these data, one on T cells expressing NK-cell markers.

The sample comprised CD4+ T cells sorted from blood. The source is a young woman in good health.

The V call is TRBV5-6, the J call TRBJ1-2; 7 bases map to TRBD1. Germline loops: CDR1 SGHDT, CDR2 YYEEEE. Losses at the gene ends were 0 bases for V and 4 bases for J; bases not matched to a gene: 6. The CDR3 runs 15 residues. The CDR3 loop reads CASSLASQGGYGYTF. The CDR3 DNA sequence: TGTGCCAGCAGCTTGGCTTCCCAGGGGGGCTATGGCTACACCTTC.

This clonotype was seen many times. V and J are TRBV20-1 and TRBJ1-2; tentative D call: TRBD1 (6 bases). V lost 0 bases, J lost 4 bases, and 6 bases lay in between. CDR3 length equals 12 residues. CDR1 is DFQATT and CDR2 is SNEGSKA in the germline V gene (reference sequence). This CDR3 reads CSAREGGYGYTF. CDR3 sequence (DNA): TGCAGTGCTAGAGAAGGGGGCTATGGCTACACCTTC.

This clonotype occurred a few times. The DNA of the CDR3 is TGCGCCAGCCATACCCGGGGGGTCTACACAGATACGCAGTATTTT. Translated: CASHTRGVYTDTQYF. The chain links TRBV5-1 to TRBJ2-3; 7 bases map to TRBD2. This CDR3 is built from 15 residues. Per the germline V gene, CDR1 is SGHRS and CDR2 is YFSETQ. V trimming: 7 bases; J trimming: 2 bases; junction bases outside the gene matches: 10.

The chain couples TRBV20-1 to TRBJ2-7; tentatively, D is TRBD1 (6 bases). Germline V gives CDR1 DFQATT, CDR2 SNEGSKA (reference sequence). The CDR3 consists of 14 residues. V lost 3 bases and J 2 bases, leaving 14 bases between the germline ends. CDR3 residues: CSASWPQGTYEQYF. The CDR3 DNA follows: TGCAGTGCTAGTTGGCCCCAGGGGACCTACGAGCAGTACTTC.

V is TRBV20-1 and J is TRBJ1-5; no firm D call. V was trimmed by 0 bases and J by 0 bases, leaving 12 bases between them. CDR3 length: 16 residues. Germline loops: CDR1 DFQATT, CDR2 SNEGSKA (reference sequence). The CDR3 reads CSARDTRAYSNQPQHF. The CDR3, as DNA: TGCAGTGCTAGAGATACGAGAGCTTATAGCAATCAGCCCCAGCATTTT.

This clonotype was detected only a few times. The rearrangement uses TRBV5-6 and TRBJ1-5; D is perhaps TRBD1 (6 bases). There are 15 residues in the CDR3. Germline V lookup: CDR1 SGHDT, CDR2 YYEEEE. V lost 0 bases and J lost 3, with 10 bases in between. CDR3 nucleotide sequence: TGTGCCAGCAGCTTGGCCGGACAGTTCAATCAGCCCCAGCATTTT. Protein: CASSLAGQFNQPQHF. The full variable domain, in which reference TRBV5-6 and TRBJ1-5 provide the parts outside the CDR3, is DAGVTQSPTHLIKTRGQQVTLRCSPKSGHDTVSWYQQALGQGPQFIFQYYEEEERQRGNFPDRFSGHQFPNYSSELNVNALLLGDSALYLCASSLAGQFNQPQHFGDGTRLSIL.

Only a few counts were recorded for this clonotype. This chain links TRBV12-3 or TRBV12-4 with TRBJ2-2, with 8 bases aligning to TRBD1. V lost 5 bases to trimming and J lost 3 bases; unmatched junction nucleotides: 2. The CDR3 loop spans 14 amino acids. The CDR3 nucleotides are TGTGCCAGCAGTAGGGACAGGCACACCGGGGAGCTGTTTTTT. Residues: CASSRDRHTGELFF.

The chain links TRBV20-1 to TRBJ1-1; TRBD1 might be the D (6 bases). This CDR3 has 14 residues. Trimming left V 6 bases short and J 4 bases short, with 18 bases between. Germline CDR1 reads DFQATT; CDR2 reads SNEGSKA (reference sequence). Here the CDR3 DNA reads TGCAGTGCCATACGGGGGGCCGGGGGCACTGAAGCTTTCTTT. Residues: CSAIRGAGGTEAFF.

This clonotype was seen a handful of times. The chain carries TRBV7-9 and TRBJ1-2; a possible D gene is TRBD1 (5 bases). Trimming took 5 bases from V and 4 from J, leaving 17 bases between them. The germline V gene encodes CDR1 SEHNR and CDR2 FQNEAQ (reference sequence). This CDR3 has 15 amino acids. CDR3 loop: CASSPTAYLGYGYTF. CDR3 bases: TGTGCCAGCAGCCCGACAGCTTACCTCGGCTATGGCTACACCTTC.

The chain has TRBV29-1 and TRBJ2-3; D possibly corresponds to TRBD2 (7 bases). The V gene's germline CDR1 is SQVTM and CDR2 ANQGSEA. V was pared by 6 bases and J by 4 bases, with 20 bases between. This CDR3 spans 15 amino acids. The CDR3 protein is CSVEPGGGSADTQYF. The CDR3 DNA is TGCAGCGTCGAGCCCGGCGGGGGCTCAGCAGATACGCAGTATTTT.

This clonotype showed up just a few times. V usage is TRBV20-1 and J usage is TRBJ2-2; D gene uncertain. V was cut by 6 bases and J by 0 bases, with 8 bases left in between. This CDR3 contains 13 residues. The germline CDR1 and CDR2 sequences are DFQATT and SNEGSKA (reference sequence). CDR3 sequence: CSAGKTNTGELFF. In DNA form, the CDR3 reads TGCAGTGCGGGCAAAACGAACACCGGGGAGCTGTTTTTT.

This clonotype was seen more than once but under ten times. This chain links TRBV11-2 with TRBJ2-3; no clear D. The germline V and J ends were trimmed by 1 base and 0 bases, with 14 bases remaining between them. Germline values: CDR1 SGHAT, CDR2 FQNNGV. This CDR3 has 17 residues. Written as DNA, the CDR3 is TGTGCCAGCAGCTTAGGTATCAGGCAGACTAGCACAGATACGCAGTATTTT. This codes for CASSLGIRQTSTDTQYF.

The genes are TRBV11-1 and TRBJ2-1; 9 bases map to TRBD2. This CDR3 has 18 amino acids. J lost 9 bases, V lost 3 bases, and 18 bases had no gene match. Germline lookup yields CDR1 SGHAT and CDR2 FQDESV (reference sequence). For the CDR3, the DNA is TGTGCCAGCAGCTTTCTCGGCGGGGGGGCTGTAGCCGATACTGAGCAGTTCTTC. Encoded protein: CASSFLGGGAVADTEQFF.

This sequence joins TRBV5-1 and TRBJ2-3, with no clear D. The CDR3 contains 13 residues. The V end lost 1 base, the J end lost 4 bases, and 7 bases lay between the germline ends. Germline V gives CDR1 SGHRS, CDR2 YFSETQ. For the CDR3, the DNA is TGCGCCAGCAGCTTGCTACTGGCAGATACGCAGTATTTT. Translation: CASSLLLADTQYF.

This clonotype appeared a few times. V is TRBV4-2 and J is TRBJ1-3, with D possibly being TRBD1 (5 bases). With 7 bases removed from V and 2 bases from J, the gap between germline ends came to 15 bases. The germline gives CDR1 LGHNA, CDR2 YNFKEQ. The CDR3 totals 15 residues. The CDR3 DNA reads as TGTGCCAGCACCCCGACGCAGGGAGCTGGAAACACCATATATTTT. As protein: CASTPTQGAGNTIYF.

The V gene is TRBV30, the J gene TRBJ2-3, with 8 bases lining up with TRBD2. V lost 5 bases and J lost 3; bases outside the gene matches: 10. CDR1 and CDR2 from the germline V gene are GTSNPN and SVGIG (reference sequence). The CDR3 consists of 15 residues. The CDR3 region is CAWSNSGEITDTQYF. The CDR3 region has the DNA TGTGCCTGGTCAAATAGCGGGGAAATAACAGATACGCAGTATTTT.

V gene TRBV4-2 combines with J gene TRBJ2-7; 7 bases agree with TRBD2. The CDR3 length is 15 residues. V lost 0 bases, J lost 2 bases, and 4 bases stayed unmatched. The germline CDR1 and CDR2 sequences are LGHNA and YNFKEQ. The CDR3 sequence is CASSQDSGHTYEQYF. CDR3 sequence (DNA): TGTGCCAGCAGCCAAGATAGCGGGCACACCTACGAGCAGTACTTC.

The table lists this clonotype with many counts. The CDR3 region is CSVAVLESYEQYF. The CDR3 coding sequence is TGCAGCGTTGCCGTCTTGGAGAGCTACGAGCAGTACTTC. The chain joins TRBV29-1 to TRBJ2-7; no clear D gene. This CDR3 contains 13 residues. V was pared by 4 bases and J by 3 bases, with 13 bases between. CDR1 and CDR2 (germline): SQVTM, ANQGSEA.

The chain carries TRBV5-5 and TRBJ2-7, with a tentative D call TRBD1 (5 bases). The CDR3 extends over 14 amino acids. Germline CDR1 is SGHKS and CDR2 is YYEKEE (reference sequence). Trimming stripped 4 bases from V and 6 bases from J, with 17 bases between. CDR3 in DNA: TGTGCCAGCAGCACTTCAGGGCTCTCGTCCGAGCAGTACTTC. Translating gives CASSTSGLSSEQYF.

This clonotype showed up just a few times. The chain couples TRBV5-6 to TRBJ1-2; the match to TRBD1 covers 7 bases. In germline, CDR1 is SGHDT, CDR2 YYEEEE. The V and J ends lost 4 bases and 2 bases, in that order; junction bases with no gene match: 11. The CDR3 runs to 16 residues. CDR3 DNA sequence: TGTGCCAGCAGCCCAGGCGGTAGGGGGCTGAACTATGGCTACACCTTC. It codes for CASSPGGRGLNYGYTF.

The rearrangement links TRBV10-3 to TRBJ2-1; 8 bases fit TRBD2. Losses at the gene ends were 6 bases for V and 4 bases for J; bases not matched to a gene: 5. This CDR3 comprises 14 residues. The germline V gene has CDR1 ENHRY and CDR2 SYGVKD. This CDR3 reads CAIRTSGDYNEQFF. The DNA for the CDR3 is TGTGCCATCAGAACTAGCGGAGATTACAATGAGCAGTTCTTC.

In its sample, this clonotype was seen a few times. This chain uses TRBV5-1 with TRBJ2-3; D tentatively fits TRBD1 or TRBD2 (7 bases each). V was cut by 3 bases and J by 1 base, with 12 bases left in between. The V gene's germline CDR1 is SGHRS and CDR2 YFSETQ. The CDR3 has 15 residues. The DNA for the CDR3 is TGCGCCAGCAGCTCAGGGGGGGCTGGCACAGATACGCAGTATTTT. Translated: CASSSGGAGTDTQYF.

The chain employs TRBV6-2 or TRBV6-3 and TRBJ2-3; tentatively, D is TRBD1 or TRBD2 (5 bases each). The length of the CDR3 is 14 residues. The V end was cut by 4 bases, the J end by 6 bases, with 14 bases between. Looked up from germline, CDR1 is MNHEY and CDR2 is SVGEGT. DNA of the CDR3: TGTGCCAGCAGTTTCCACCGTGAGGGGGATACGCAGTATTTT. This sequence encodes CASSFHREGDTQYF.